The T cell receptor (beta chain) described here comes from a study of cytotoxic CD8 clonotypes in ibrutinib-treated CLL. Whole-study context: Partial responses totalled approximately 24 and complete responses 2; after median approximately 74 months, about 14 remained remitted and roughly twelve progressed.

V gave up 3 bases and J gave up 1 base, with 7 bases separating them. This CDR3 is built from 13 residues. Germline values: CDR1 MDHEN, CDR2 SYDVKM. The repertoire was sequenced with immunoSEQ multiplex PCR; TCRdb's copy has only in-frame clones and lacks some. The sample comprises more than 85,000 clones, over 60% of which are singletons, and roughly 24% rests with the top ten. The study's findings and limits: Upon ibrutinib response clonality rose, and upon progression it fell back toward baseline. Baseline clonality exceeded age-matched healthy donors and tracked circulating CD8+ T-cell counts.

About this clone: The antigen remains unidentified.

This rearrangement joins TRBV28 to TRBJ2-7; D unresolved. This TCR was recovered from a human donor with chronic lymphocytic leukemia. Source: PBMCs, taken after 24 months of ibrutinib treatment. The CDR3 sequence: CASSLHGSYEQYF. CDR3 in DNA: TGTGCCAGCAGTTTGCACGGTTCCTACGAGCAGTACTTC.